This entry concerns a single T cell receptor (beta chain). Its antigen remains unknown. The data are from a study of T cell responses to AZD1222 COVID-19 vaccine. Study results and caveats: Vaccination with two AZD1222 doses was followed by a rise in Spike-specific TCR breadth and depth. Repertoire sampling occurred only after the peak T cell response.

The V gene's germline CDR1 is MDHEN and CDR2 SYDVKM. This CDR3 has 12 amino acids. The V end was cut by 5 bases, the J end by 7 bases, with 12 bases between. Repertoires were generated with immunoSEQ multiplex PCR, while TCRdb's copy carries only in-frame clones and drops some. The data contain about 140,000 clones, about 90% of them singletons. Here the sequenced sample was peripheral blood, taken on day 0 of AZD1222 vaccination. The chain joins TRBV28 to TRBJ2-7; perhaps TRBD1 as D (6 bases). The clonotype originates from an adult in good health. The CDR3 DNA reads as TGTGCCAGCAGTGCGAACAGGGAGGAGCAGTACTTC. Its translation is CASSANREEQYF.